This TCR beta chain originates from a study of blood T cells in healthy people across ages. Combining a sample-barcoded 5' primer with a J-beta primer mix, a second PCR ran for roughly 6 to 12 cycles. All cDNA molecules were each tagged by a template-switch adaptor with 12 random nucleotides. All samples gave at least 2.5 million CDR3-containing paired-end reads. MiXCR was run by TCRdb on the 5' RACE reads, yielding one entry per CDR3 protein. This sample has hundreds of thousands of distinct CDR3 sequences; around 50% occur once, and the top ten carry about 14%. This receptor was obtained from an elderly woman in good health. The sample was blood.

CDR3 nucleotide sequence: TGTGCCAGCAGTTTCTGGACAGGCGGGGAGCTGTTTTTT. It translates to CASSFWTGGELFF. This chain joins TRBV28 and TRBJ2-2; 7 nucleotides line up with TRBD1. The CDR3 contains 13 residues. The germline V gene has CDR1 MDHEN and CDR2 SYDVKM. V shed 3 bases and J 7 bases; nucleotides not matched to a gene: 2.